These 17 T cell receptor beta chains came from one sample sequenced in a study of blood T cell repertoires in COVID-19. Here immunoSEQ multiplex PCR was the method, and the copy in TCRdb shows in-frame clones only, minus some. The sample contains some 150,000 clones, about 80% of which appear only once. The specimen sequenced was PBMCs or T cells enriched from blood (not recorded which). The receptors stem from a woman aged 50 to 60 who had recovered from COVID-19.

V gene TRBV5-3 combines with J gene TRBJ1-1; D uncertain. TRBV5-3 is an ORF for which the function is uncertain. V dropped 1 base and J dropped 1 base, with 5 bases sitting between them. The CDR3 totals 13 residues. Here the CDR3 reads CARSLTGNTEAFF. CDR3 DNA sequence: TGTGCCAGAAGCTTGACGGGGAACACTGAAGCTTTCTTT.

The chain recombines TRBV11-2 with TRBJ1-1; no clear D gene. This CDR3 is built from 12 residues. CDR1 is SGHAT and CDR2 is FQNNGV in the germline V gene. Trimming shortened V by 2 bases and J by 8 bases, and 9 bases separated the two germline ends. The CDR3 loop is CASSLTAREAFF. CDR3 DNA: TGTGCCAGCAGCTTAACTGCACGAGAAGCTTTCTTT.

The chain combines TRBV13 with TRBJ2-2, with TRBD2 as a possible D gene (6 bases). Germline V gene sequence: CDR1 PRHDT, CDR2 FYEKMQ (reference sequence). The CDR3 is 17 residues long. The V end was cut by 2 bases, the J end by 1 base, with 14 bases between. This CDR3 is CASSLSQREWNTGELFF. The CDR3 coding sequence is TGTGCCAGCAGCTTATCCCAACGGGAGTGGAACACCGGGGAGCTGTTTTTT.

V is TRBV11-2 and J is TRBJ1-1, with unresolved D. The CDR3 extends over 15 amino acids. Trimming stripped 1 base from V and 0 bases from J, with 9 bases between. Germline V gene data show CDR1 as SGHAT and CDR2 as FQNNGV. DNA of the CDR3: TGTGCCAGCAGCTTAGGATACAGCATGAACACTGAAGCTTTCTTT. This gives the protein CASSLGYSMNTEAFF.

This clone was found once. The chain joins TRBV30 to TRBJ1-6; TRBD1 matches at 11 bases. This CDR3 is built from 16 residues. V lost 3 bases and J lost 13; bases outside the gene matches: 14. Germline V gene sequence: CDR1 GTSNPN, CDR2 SVGIG (reference sequence). Here the CDR3 reads CAWRDPGQGVVGPLHF. Written as DNA, the CDR3 is TGTGCCTGGAGGGACCCGGGACAGGGGGTAGTAGGGCCCCTCCACTTT.

This clone qualifies as medium-sized. The chain recombines TRBV4-2 with TRBJ1-1; possibly TRBD1 for D (5 bases). Germline CDR1 LGHNA, CDR2 YNFKEQ. This CDR3 is built from 15 residues. V lost 2 bases to trimming and J lost 5 bases, with 15 bases between them. The CDR3 loop reads CASSQLGGTWTEAFF. DNA of the CDR3: TGTGCCAGCAGCCAACTTGGAGGGACGTGGACTGAAGCTTTCTTT.

The chain recombines TRBV4-2 with TRBJ2-1; 11 positions match TRBD2. Per germline, CDR1 LGHNA and CDR2 YNFKEQ. The CDR3 extends over 19 amino acids. Unmatched junction bases numbered 9, after V lost 2 bases and J lost 0 bases. As DNA, the CDR3 is TGTGCCAGCAGCCAAATGAGGGGGACTAGCGGTCACTCCTACAATGAGCAGTTCTTC. It is translated as CASSQMRGTSGHSYNEQFF.

This clone showed up just a few times. The J gene is TRBJ1-5, the V gene TRBV2, with 7 bases aligning to TRBD1. V lost 4 bases, J lost 2 bases, and 5 bases stayed unmatched. This CDR3 region has 15 residues. Looked up from germline, CDR1 is SNHLY and CDR2 is FYNNEI. CDR3 region: CASSGGTDGNQPQHF. Here the CDR3 DNA reads TGTGCCAGCAGTGGAGGGACAGATGGCAATCAGCCCCAGCATTTT.

This chain connects TRBV12-5 to TRBJ1-6, with D perhaps TRBD1 (6 bases). From germline, CDR1 is LGHNT and CDR2 FRNRAP. CDR3 length: 16 residues. Trimming pared 6 bases from V and 0 bases from J, leaving 12 bases between. CDR3 sequence reads: CASGTGGASYNSPLHF. The CDR3, as DNA: TGTGCTAGTGGCACGGGGGGCGCCTCCTATAATTCACCCCTCCACTTT.

In this sample, this clone turned up a few times. The chain links TRBV5-6 to TRBJ2-1; D is perhaps TRBD2 (5 bases). CDR1 and CDR2 from the germline V gene are SGHDT and YYEEEE. V lost 5 bases, J lost 0 bases, and 18 bases lay in between. This CDR3 has 17 amino acids. As DNA, the CDR3 is TGTGCCAGCAGGGGCGGGCCGTACCTGAGCTCCTACAATGAGCAGTTCTTC. The encoded protein is CASRGGPYLSSYNEQFF.

CDR3 in amino acids: CASSSYDYGYTF. The CDR3 region has the DNA TGTGCCAGCAGTAGTTATGACTATGGCTACACCTTC. The rearrangement uses TRBV13 and TRBJ1-2; D remains ambiguous. V was clipped by 6 bases and J by 3 bases, with 8 bases between them. Germline-derived CDR1 and CDR2 are PRHDT and FYEKMQ (reference sequence). The CDR3 extends over 12 amino acids.

The chain couples TRBV2 to TRBJ2-4; 7 positions agree with TRBD1. CDR1 SNHLY and CDR2 FYNNEI come from the germline V gene. CDR3 length: 14 residues. Unmatched junction bases numbered 4, after V lost 8 bases and J lost 0 bases. Here the CDR3 DNA reads TGTGCCAGCCGACAGGGTCTAGCCAAAAACATTCAGTACTTC. Protein: CASRQGLAKNIQYF.

Worth noting for this clone: Other DNA sequences in this sample translate to the same CDR3. The chain joins TRBV11-2 to TRBJ2-5; a possible D gene is TRBD1 (7 bases). The germline V gene has CDR1 SGHAT and CDR2 FQNNGV. Trimming shortened V by 2 bases and J by 4 bases, and 11 bases separated the two germline ends. There are 14 residues in the CDR3. The CDR3 DNA reads TGTGCCAGCAGCTTAAGACAGGGACTAGAGACCCAGTACTTC. Its protein product is CASSLRQGLETQYF.

The genes are TRBV19 and TRBJ1-4, with 10 bases that match TRBD1. This CDR3 spans 15 amino acids. Germline V gives CDR1 LNHDA, CDR2 SQIVND (reference sequence). V gave up 9 bases and J gave up 8 bases; unmatched junction bases: 12. This CDR3 is CASRDRGTRDEKLFF. CDR3 in DNA: TGTGCCAGCCGGGACAGGGGCACCCGGGACGAAAAACTGTTTTTT.

The gene calls are TRBV7-2 and TRBJ2-7; TRBD2 matches at 8 bases. CDR3 length equals 17 residues. CDR1 SGHTA and CDR2 FQGNSA come from the germline V gene. The trim removed 3 bases at V and 0 bases at J, leaving 10 bases unmatched. For the CDR3, the DNA is TGTGCCAGCAGCTTCTCGGGGGGGAGTGGAAGCTCCTACGAGCAGTACTTC. Its protein is CASSFSGGSGSSYEQYF.

The gene calls are TRBV28 and TRBJ2-1; TRBD2 is a possible D gene (6 bases). CDR1 MDHEN and CDR2 SYDVKM come from the germline V gene. The CDR3 has 16 residues. Trimming pared 2 bases from V and 2 bases from J, leaving 13 bases between. The CDR3, as DNA: TGTGCCAGCAGTTTAGGGAGCGGGTCCGCCTACAATGAGCAGTTCTTC. Residues: CASSLGSGSAYNEQFF. Using reference TRBV28 and TRBJ2-1 for the parts outside the CDR3, the full variable domain is DVKVTQSSRYLVKRTGEKVFLECVQDMDHENMFWYRQDPGLGLRLIYFSYDVKMKEKGDIPEGYSVSREKKERFSLILESASTNQTSMYLCASSLGSGSAYNEQFFGPGTRLTVL.

V is TRBV2 and J is TRBJ2-2; no clear D gene. Germline loops: CDR1 SNHLY, CDR2 FYNNEI. This CDR3 region has 15 residues. The V and J ends lost 5 bases and 0 bases respectively, with 10 bases between them. In nucleotides, the CDR3 is TGTGCCAGCAGTATAATTCCTTCGAACACCGGGGAGCTGTTTTTT. It specifies CASSIIPSNTGELFF.